One and the same sample provided the 8 T cell receptor beta chains below, sequenced in a study of cytomegalovirus exposure and HLA in healthy donors. Primers for the PCR totalled 60 Vbeta and 13 Jbeta. Data came from immunoSEQ multiplex PCR; TCRdb stores just in-frame clones and leaves some out. The sample gives more than 95,000 clones, 70% to 80% of which show up once; around 15% is in the top ten. Sequencing was performed on PBMCs. These TCRs come from a man aged 45-65 years in good health and CMV-seropositive.

The chain combines TRBV19 with TRBJ1-4; tentatively, D is TRBD1 (5 bases). Germline V gene data show CDR1 as LNHDA and CDR2 as SQIVND (reference sequence). V lost 5 bases, J lost 3 bases, and 13 bases lay in between. The CDR3 runs 15 residues. As DNA, the CDR3 is TGTGCCAGTAGTCCGCGGGACGGATCTAATGAAAAACTGTTTTTT. Translation: CASSPRDGSNEKLFF.

The chain employs TRBV2 and TRBJ1-4, with 12 bases aligning to TRBD1. The CDR3 length is 15 residues. Per the germline V gene, CDR1 is SNHLY and CDR2 is FYNNEI. The trim removed 4 bases at V and 8 bases at J, leaving 5 bases unmatched. The chain's CDR3 is CASSGSGTGGEKLFF. CDR3 nucleotide sequence: TGTGCCAGCAGTGGATCAGGGACAGGGGGCGAAAAACTGTTTTTT.

The chain couples TRBV9 to TRBJ2-3; D unclear. The V and J ends lost 2 bases and 1 base respectively, with 11 bases between them. The CDR3 is 15 amino acids. Germline CDR1 SGDLS, CDR2 YYNGEE. The CDR3 loop reads CASSVDAEGTDTQYF. CDR3 coding DNA: TGTGCCAGCAGCGTCGACGCCGAGGGCACAGATACGCAGTATTTT.

The V call is TRBV5-1, the J call TRBJ2-2, with 13 bases lining up with TRBD2. The CDR3 sequence is 17 residues long. Trimming took 6 bases from V and 6 from J; bases not matched to a gene: 11. CDR1 and CDR2 from the germline V gene are SGHRS and YFSETQ. CDR3 residues: CASTRLAGGRGAGELFF. The CDR3 nucleotides read TGCGCCAGCACCCGACTAGCGGGAGGCCGGGGCGCCGGGGAGCTGTTTTTT. Using reference TRBV5-1 and TRBJ2-2 for the parts outside the CDR3, the full variable domain is KAGVTQTPRYLIKTRGQQVTLSCSPISGHRSVSWYQQTPGQGLQFLFEYFSETQRNKGNFPGRFSGRQFSNSRSEMNVSTLELGDSALYLCASTRLAGGRGAGELFFGEGSRLTVL.

This clone occurred once. The chain recombines TRBV7-6 with TRBJ2-3, with D unresolved. CDR1 is SGHVS and CDR2 is FNYEAQ in the germline V gene. CDR3 length equals 14 residues. V was cut by 2 bases and J by 1 base, with 7 bases left in between. The DNA for the CDR3 is TGTGCCAGCAGCTTACGGCAGGGCACAGATACGCAGTATTTT. This sequence encodes CASSLRQGTDTQYF.

V gene TRBV27 combines with J gene TRBJ1-1, with a possible D match to TRBD1 (5 bases). V dropped 4 bases and J dropped 4 bases, with 7 bases sitting between them. This CDR3 has 12 residues. The V gene's germline CDR1 is MNHEY and CDR2 SMNVEV (reference sequence). DNA for the CDR3: TGTGCCAGCAGTTACGGGGGCACTGAAGCTTTCTTT. Protein product: CASSYGGTEAFF.

The chain is built from TRBV11-2 and TRBJ2-4, with TRBD1 identical over 7 bases. J gave up 6 bases and V 6 bases, and 14 bases lay outside the gene matches. Per the germline V gene, CDR1 is SGHAT and CDR2 is FQNNGV. CDR3 length: 16 amino acids. The CDR3 coding sequence is TGTGCCAGCAGTCAAGGGACAGCCCTTTATGGAAACATTCAGTACTTC. It translates to CASSQGTALYGNIQYF.

The genes are TRBV7-2 and TRBJ1-2; tentative D call: TRBD1 (6 bases). The germline V gene encodes CDR1 SGHTA and CDR2 FQGNSA. This CDR3 has 16 amino acids. V dropped 1 base and J dropped 7 bases, with 19 bases sitting between them. This chain's CDR3 is CASSLGAGAEGRGYTF. CDR3 sequence (DNA): TGTGCCAGCAGCTTAGGGGCGGGGGCAGAGGGTCGTGGCTACACCTTC.